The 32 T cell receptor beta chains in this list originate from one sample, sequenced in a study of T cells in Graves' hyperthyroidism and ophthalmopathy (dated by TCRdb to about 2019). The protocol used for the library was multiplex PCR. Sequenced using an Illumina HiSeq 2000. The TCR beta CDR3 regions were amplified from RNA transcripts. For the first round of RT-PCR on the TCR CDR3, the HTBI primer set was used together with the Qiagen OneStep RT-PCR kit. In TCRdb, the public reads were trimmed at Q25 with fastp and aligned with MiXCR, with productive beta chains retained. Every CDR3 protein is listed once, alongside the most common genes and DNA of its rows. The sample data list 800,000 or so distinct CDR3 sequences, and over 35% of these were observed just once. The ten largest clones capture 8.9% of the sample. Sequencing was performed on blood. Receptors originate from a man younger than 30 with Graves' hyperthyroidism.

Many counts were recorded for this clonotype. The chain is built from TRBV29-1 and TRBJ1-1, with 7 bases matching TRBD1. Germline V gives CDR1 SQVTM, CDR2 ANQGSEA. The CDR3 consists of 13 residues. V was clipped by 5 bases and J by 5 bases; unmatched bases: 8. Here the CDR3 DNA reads TGCAGCGTTAAAGGTGGGACAGCTACTGAAGCTTTCTTT. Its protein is CSVKGGTATEAFF. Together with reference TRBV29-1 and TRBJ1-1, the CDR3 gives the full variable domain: SAVISQKPSRDICQRGTSLTIQCQVDSQVTMMFWYRQQPGQSLTLIATANQGSEATYESGFVIDKFPISRPNLTFSTLTVSNMSPEDSSIYLCSVKGGTATEAFFGQGTRLTVV.

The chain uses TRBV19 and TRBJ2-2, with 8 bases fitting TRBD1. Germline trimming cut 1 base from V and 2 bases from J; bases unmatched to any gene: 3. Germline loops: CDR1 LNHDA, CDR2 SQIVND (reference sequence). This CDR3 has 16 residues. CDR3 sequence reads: CASSIGQGLNTGELFF. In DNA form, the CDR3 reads TGTGCCAGTAGTATAGGACAGGGGCTAAACACCGGGGAGCTGTTTTTT.

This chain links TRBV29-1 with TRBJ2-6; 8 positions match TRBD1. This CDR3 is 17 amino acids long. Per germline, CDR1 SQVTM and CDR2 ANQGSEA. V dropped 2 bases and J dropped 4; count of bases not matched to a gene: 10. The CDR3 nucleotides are TGCAGCGTTGAATGGACAGGGCATGGCACCGGGGCCAACGTCCTGACTTTC. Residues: CSVEWTGHGTGANVLTF.

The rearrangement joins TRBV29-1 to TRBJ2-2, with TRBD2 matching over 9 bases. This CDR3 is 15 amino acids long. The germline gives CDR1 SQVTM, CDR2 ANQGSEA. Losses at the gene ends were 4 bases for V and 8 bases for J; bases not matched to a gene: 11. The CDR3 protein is CSVVTGSGSSGELFF. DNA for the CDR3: TGCAGCGTTGTGACTGGTAGCGGGAGTTCGGGGGAGCTGTTTTTT.

The CDR3 DNA sequence: TGTGCCAGCAGCCCCGAGGCAGTACCAGTCACTGAAGCTTTCTTT. Residues: CASSPEAVPVTEAFF. J is TRBJ1-1 and V is TRBV6-5; D unclear. CDR1 and CDR2 (germline): MNHEY, SVGAGI. V was trimmed by 6 bases and J by 4 bases, leaving 18 bases between them. This CDR3 contains 15 residues.

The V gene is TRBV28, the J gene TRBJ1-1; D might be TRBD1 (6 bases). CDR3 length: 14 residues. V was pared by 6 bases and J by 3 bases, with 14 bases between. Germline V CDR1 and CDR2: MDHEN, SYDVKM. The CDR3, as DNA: TGTGCCAGCAGGCTCAGGGGTGAGCACACTGAAGCTTTCTTT. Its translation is CASRLRGEHTEAFF.

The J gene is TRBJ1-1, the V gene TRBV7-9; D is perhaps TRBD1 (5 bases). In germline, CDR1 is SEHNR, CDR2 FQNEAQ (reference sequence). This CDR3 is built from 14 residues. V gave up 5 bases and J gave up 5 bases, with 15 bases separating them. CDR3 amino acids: CASSPAGGETEAFF. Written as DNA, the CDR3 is TGTGCCAGCAGCCCAGCGGGGGGAGAGACTGAAGCTTTCTTT.

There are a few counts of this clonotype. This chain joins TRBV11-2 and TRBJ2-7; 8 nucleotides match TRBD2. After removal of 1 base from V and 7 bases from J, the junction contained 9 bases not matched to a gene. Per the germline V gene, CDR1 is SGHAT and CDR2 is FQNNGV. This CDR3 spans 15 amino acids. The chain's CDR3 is CASSLVPGGPEEQYF. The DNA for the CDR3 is TGTGCCAGCAGCTTAGTTCCGGGAGGGCCGGAGGAGCAGTACTTC.

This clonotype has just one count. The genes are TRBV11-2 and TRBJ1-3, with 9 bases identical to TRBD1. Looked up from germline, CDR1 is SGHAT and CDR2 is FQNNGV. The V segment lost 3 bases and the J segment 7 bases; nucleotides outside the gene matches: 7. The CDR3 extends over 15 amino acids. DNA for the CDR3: TGTGCCAGCAGCTTGCCCGGGACAGGGCCCAACACCATATATTTT. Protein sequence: CASSLPGTGPNTIYF.

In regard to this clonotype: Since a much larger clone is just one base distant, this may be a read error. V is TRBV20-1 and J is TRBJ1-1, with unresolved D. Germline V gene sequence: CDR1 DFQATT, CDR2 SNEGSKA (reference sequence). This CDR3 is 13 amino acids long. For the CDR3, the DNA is TGCAGTGCTCCACGACTGCCGAACACTGAAGCTTCCTTT. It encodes CSAPRLPNTEASF.

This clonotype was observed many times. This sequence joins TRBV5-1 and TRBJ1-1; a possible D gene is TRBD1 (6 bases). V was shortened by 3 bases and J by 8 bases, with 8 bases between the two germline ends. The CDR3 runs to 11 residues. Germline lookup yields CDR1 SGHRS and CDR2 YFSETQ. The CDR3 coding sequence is TGCGCCAGCAGCTCAGGACAGGAAGCTTTCTTT. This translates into CASSSGQEAFF.

The CDR3 nucleotides are TGTGCCAGCAGTTCAAGGCGGGGACTCCCCGAAAGGGAGACCCAGTACTTC. This encodes CASSSRRGLPERETQYF. The chain combines TRBV12-3 or TRBV12-4 with TRBJ2-5, with D perhaps matching TRBD2 (6 bases). This CDR3 has 17 residues. Deletions cut 4 bases from V and 5 bases from J, with 23 bases between.

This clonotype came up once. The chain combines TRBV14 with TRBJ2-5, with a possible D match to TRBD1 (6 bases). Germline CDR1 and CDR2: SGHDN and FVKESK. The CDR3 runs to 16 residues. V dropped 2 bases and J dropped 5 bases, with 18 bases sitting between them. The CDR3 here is CASSQKTGTYVETQYF. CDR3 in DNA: TGTGCCAGCAGCCAAAAGACAGGAACATATGTGGAGACCCAGTACTTC.

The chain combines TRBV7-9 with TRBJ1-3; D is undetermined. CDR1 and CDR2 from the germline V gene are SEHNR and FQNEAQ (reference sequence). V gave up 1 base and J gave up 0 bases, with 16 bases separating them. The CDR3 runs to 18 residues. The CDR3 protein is CASSLGPGQTTSGNTIYF. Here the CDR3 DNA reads TGTGCCAGCAGCTTAGGTCCGGGTCAGACAACCTCTGGAAACACCATATATTTT.

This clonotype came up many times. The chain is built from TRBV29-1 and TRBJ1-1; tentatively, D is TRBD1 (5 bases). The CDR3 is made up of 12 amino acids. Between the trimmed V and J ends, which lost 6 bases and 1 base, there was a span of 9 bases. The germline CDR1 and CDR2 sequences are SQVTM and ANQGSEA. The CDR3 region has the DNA TGCAGCGTCGTTACAGGGAACACTGAAGCTTTCTTT. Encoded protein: CSVVTGNTEAFF.

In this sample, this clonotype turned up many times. CDR3 bases: TGTGCCAGCAGAGGGTTACAGGGCGCGAACACTGAAGCTTTCTTT. Its protein product is CASRGLQGANTEAFF. The V call is TRBV11-2, the J call TRBJ1-1, with a weak D call TRBD1 (6 bases). The CDR3 is made up of 15 amino acids. The V gene's germline CDR1 is SGHAT and CDR2 FQNNGV. V lost 6 bases to trimming and J lost 1 base, with 15 bases between them.

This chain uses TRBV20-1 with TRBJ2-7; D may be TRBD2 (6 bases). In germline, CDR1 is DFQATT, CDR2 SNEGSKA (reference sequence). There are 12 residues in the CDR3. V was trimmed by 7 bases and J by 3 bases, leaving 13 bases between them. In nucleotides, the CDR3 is TGCAGTGAAAAGGGACTTCTCTACGAGCAGTACTTC. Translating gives CSEKGLLYEQYF.

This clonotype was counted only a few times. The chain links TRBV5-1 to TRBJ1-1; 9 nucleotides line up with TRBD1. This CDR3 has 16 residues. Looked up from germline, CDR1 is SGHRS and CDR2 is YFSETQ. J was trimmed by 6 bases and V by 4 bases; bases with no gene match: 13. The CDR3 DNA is TGCGCCAGCAGCACCTCACCCGACAGGGGGATCGCTGAAGCTTTCTTT. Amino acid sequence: CASSTSPDRGIAEAFF. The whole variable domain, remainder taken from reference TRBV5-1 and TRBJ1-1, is KAGVTQTPRYLIKTRGQQVTLSCSPISGHRSVSWYQQTPGQGLQFLFEYFSETQRNKGNFPGRFSGRQFSNSRSEMNVSTLELGDSALYLCASSTSPDRGIAEAFFGQGTRLTVV.

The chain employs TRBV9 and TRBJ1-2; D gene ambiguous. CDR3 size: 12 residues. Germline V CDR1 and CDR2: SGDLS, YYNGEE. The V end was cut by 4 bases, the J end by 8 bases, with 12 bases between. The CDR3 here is CASSQDLGGYTF. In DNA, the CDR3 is TGTGCCAGCAGCCAAGATCTTGGAGGCTACACCTTC.

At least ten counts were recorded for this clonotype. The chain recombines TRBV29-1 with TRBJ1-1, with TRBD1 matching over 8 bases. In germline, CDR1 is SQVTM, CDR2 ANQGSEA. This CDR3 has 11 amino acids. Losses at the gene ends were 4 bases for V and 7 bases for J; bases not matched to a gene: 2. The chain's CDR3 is CSVGGQVEAFF. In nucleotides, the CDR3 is TGCAGCGTTGGGGGACAGGTTGAAGCTTTCTTT.

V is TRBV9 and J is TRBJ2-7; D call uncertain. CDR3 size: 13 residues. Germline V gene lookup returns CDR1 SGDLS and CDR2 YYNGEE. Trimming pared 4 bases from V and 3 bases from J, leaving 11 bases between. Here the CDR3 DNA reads TGTGCCAGCAGCACCCTCCCCCACTACGAGCAGTACTTC. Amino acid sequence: CASSTLPHYEQYF.

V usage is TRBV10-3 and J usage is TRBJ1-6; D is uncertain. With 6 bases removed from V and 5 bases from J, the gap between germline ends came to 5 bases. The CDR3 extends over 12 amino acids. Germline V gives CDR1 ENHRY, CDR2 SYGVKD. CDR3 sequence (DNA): TGTGCCATCAGCCAGGATAATTCACCCCTCCACTTT. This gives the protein CAISQDNSPLHF.

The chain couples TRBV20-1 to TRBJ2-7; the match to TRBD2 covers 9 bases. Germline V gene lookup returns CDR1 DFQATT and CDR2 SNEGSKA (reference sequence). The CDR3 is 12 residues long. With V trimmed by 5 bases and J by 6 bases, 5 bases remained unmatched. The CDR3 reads CSAHSGSREQYF. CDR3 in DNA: TGCAGTGCTCATAGCGGGAGTCGCGAGCAGTACTTC.

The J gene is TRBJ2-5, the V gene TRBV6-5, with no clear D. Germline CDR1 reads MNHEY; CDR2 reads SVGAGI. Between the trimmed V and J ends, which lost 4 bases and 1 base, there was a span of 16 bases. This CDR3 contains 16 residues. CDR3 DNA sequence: TGTGCCAGCAGTTCTCCAGACCAGGACGGCCAAGAGACCCAGTACTTC. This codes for CASSSPDQDGQETQYF.

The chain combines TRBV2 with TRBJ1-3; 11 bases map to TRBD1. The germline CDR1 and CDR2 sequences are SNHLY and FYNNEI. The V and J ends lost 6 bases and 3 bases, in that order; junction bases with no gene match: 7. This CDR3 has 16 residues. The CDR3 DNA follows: TGTGCCAGCAGCCCGGACAGGGGGCTAGATGGAAACACCATATATTTT. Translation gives CASSPDRGLDGNTIYF. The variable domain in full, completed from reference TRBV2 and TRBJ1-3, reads EPEVTQTPSHQVTQMGQEVILRCVPISNHLYFYWYRQILGQKVEFLVSFYNNEISEKSEIFDDQFSVERPDGSNFTLKIRSTKLEDSAMYFCASSPDRGLDGNTIYFGEGSWLTVV.

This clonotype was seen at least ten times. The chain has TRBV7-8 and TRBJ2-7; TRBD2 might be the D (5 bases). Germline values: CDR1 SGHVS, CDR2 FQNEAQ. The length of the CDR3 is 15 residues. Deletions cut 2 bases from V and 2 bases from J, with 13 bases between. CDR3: CASSLIGRGTYEQYF. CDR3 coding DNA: TGTGCCAGCAGCTTAATCGGACGGGGAACCTACGAGCAGTACTTC.

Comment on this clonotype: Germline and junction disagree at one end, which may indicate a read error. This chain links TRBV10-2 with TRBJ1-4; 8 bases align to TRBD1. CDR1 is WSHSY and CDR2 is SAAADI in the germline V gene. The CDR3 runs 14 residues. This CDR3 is CASNYYGQGEKLFF. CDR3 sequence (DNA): TGTGCCAGCAATTATTACGGACAGGGCGAAAAACTGTTTTTT.

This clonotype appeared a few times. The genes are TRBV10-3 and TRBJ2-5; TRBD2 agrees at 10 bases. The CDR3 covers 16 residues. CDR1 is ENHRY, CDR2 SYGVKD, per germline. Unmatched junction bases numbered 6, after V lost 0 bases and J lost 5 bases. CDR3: CAISESQRGGPETQYF. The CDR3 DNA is TGTGCCATCAGTGAGTCACAGCGGGGGGGCCCGGAGACCCAGTACTTC.

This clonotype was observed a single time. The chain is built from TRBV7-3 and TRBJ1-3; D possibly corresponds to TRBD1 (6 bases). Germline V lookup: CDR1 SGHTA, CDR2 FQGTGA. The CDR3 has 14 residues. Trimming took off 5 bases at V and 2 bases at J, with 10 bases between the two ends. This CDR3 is CASSLGAAGNTIYF. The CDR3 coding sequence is TGTGCCAGCAGCCTGGGGGCAGCTGGAAACACCATATATTTT. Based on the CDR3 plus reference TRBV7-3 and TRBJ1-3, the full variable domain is GAGVSQTPSNKVTEKGKYVELRCDPISGHTALYWYRQSLGQGPEFLIYFQGTGAADDSGLPNDRFFAVRPEGSVSTLKIQRTERGDSAVYLCASSLGAAGNTIYFGEGSWLTVV.

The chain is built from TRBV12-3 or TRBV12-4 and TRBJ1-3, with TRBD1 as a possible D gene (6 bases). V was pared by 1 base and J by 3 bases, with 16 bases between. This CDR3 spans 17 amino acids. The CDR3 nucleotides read TGTGCCAGCAGTTTAGGGTGGTGGGGGCCCAGTGGAAACACCATATATTTT. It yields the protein CASSLGWWGPSGNTIYF.

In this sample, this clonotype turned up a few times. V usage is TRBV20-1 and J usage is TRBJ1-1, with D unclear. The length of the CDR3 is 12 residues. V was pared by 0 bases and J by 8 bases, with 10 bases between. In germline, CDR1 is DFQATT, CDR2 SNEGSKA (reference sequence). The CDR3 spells CSARDGETEAFF. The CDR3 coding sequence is TGCAGTGCTAGAGATGGGGAAACAGAAGCTTTCTTT.

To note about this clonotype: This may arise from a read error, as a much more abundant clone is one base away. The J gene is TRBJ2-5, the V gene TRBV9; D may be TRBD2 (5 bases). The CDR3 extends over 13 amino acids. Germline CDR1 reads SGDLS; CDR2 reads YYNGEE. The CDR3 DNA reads TGTGCCAGCAGCGGCGGGTGGAAGGAGACCCAGAACTTC. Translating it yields CASSGGWKETQNF.